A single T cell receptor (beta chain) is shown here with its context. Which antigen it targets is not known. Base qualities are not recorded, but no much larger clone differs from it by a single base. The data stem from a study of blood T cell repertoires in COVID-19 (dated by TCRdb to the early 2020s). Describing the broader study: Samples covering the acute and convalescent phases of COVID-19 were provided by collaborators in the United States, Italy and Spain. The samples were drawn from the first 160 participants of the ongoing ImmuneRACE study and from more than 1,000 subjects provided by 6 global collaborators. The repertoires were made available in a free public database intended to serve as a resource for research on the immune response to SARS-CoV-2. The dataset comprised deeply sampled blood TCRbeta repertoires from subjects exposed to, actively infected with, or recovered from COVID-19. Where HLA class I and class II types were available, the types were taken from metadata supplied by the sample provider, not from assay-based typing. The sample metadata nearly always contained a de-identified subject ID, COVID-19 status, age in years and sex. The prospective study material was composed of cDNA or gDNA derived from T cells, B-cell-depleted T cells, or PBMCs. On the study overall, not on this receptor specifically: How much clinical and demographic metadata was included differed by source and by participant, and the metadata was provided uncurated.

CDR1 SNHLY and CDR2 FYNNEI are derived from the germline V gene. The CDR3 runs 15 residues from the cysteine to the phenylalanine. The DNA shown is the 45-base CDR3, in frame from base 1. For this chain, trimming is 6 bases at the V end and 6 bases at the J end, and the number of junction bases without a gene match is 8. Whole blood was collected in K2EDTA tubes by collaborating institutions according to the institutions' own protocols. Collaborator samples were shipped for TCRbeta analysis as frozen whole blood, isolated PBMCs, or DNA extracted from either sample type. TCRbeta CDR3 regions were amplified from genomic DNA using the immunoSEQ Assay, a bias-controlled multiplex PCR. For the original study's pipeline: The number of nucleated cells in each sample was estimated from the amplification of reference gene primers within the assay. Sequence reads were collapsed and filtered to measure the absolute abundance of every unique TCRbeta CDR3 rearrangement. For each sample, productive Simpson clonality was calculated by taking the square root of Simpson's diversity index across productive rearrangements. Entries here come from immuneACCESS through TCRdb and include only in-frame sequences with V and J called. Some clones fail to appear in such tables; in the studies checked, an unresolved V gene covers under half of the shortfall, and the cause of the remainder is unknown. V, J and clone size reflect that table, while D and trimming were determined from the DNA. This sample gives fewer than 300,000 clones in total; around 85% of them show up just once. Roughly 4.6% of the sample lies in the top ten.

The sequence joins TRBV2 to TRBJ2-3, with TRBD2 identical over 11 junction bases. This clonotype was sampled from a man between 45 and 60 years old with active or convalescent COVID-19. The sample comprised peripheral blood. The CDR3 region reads CASSFIAGGLDTQYF. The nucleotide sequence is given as TGTGCCAGCAGCTTTATAGCGGGAGGGCTGGATACGCAGTATTTT.